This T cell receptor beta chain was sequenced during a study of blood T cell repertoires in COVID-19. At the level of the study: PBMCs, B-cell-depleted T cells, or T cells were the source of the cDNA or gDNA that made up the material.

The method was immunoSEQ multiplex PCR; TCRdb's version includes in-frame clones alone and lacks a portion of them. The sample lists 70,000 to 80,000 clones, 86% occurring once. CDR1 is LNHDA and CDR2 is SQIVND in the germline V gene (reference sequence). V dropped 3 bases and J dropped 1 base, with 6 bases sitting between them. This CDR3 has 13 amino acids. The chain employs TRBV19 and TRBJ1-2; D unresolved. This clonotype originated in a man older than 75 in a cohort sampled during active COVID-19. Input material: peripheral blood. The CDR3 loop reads CASSIEVNYGYTF. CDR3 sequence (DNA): TGTGCCAGTAGTATCGAGGTTAACTATGGCTACACCTTC.